Listed below are T cell receptor beta chains from one sample, sequenced in a study of blood T cells in healthy people across ages. In TCRdb, the 5' RACE reads were re-called with MiXCR into one record per CDR3 protein. This table holds approximately 850,000 distinct CDR3 sequences, roughly 60% found once. Specimen: blood. These TCRs come from a man aged 25 to 40 in good health. CDR3s include the opening cysteine and the closing phenylalanine or tryptophan. The order of the fields is CDR3 protein, CDR3 DNA, clone size, D gene, J gene, V gene. The D gene is left open where the match is weak. Clone size, where shown, is once, few, many, or a class for clones that have expanded.

CDR3aa: CAWSGERTGHYEQYF
CDR3nt: TGTGCCTGGAGCGGGGAGCGTACAGGTCACTACGAGCAGTACTTC
abundance: .
d_gene: .
j_gene: TRBJ2-7
v_gene: TRBV30

CDR3aa: CATSRAGDEQYF
CDR3nt: TGTGCCACCAGCCGAGCAGGGGACGAGCAGTACTTC
abundance: .
d_gene: .
j_gene: TRBJ2-7
v_gene: TRBV24-1

CDR3aa: CSAIVLNEQFF
CDR3nt: TGCAGTGCTATAGTTCTAAATGAGCAGTTCTTC
abundance: .
d_gene: .
j_gene: TRBJ2-1
v_gene: TRBV20-1

CDR3aa: CATQRTDQETQYF
CDR3nt: TGTGCCACCCAGAGGACAGACCAAGAGACCCAGTACTTC
abundance: .
d_gene: .
j_gene: TRBJ2-5
v_gene: TRBV7-9

CDR3aa: CASSPLEGRYNEQFF
CDR3nt: TGTGCCAGCTCACCGCTAGAGGGTAGATACAATGAGCAGTTCTTC
abundance: .
d_gene: .
j_gene: TRBJ2-1
v_gene: TRBV18

CDR3aa: CASSFFTNTEAFF
CDR3nt: TGCGCCAGCAGCTTCTTTACGAACACTGAAGCTTTCTTT
abundance: .
d_gene: .
j_gene: TRBJ1-1
v_gene: TRBV5-1

CDR3aa: CASSLTSPGELFF
CDR3nt: TGTGCCAGCAGCTTAACGAGTCCCGGGGAGCTGTTTTTT
abundance: .
d_gene: .
j_gene: TRBJ2-2
v_gene: TRBV7-9

CDR3aa: CASSASAGAAFF
CDR3nt: TGTGCCAGTAGTGCCTCCGCCGGGGCAGCTTTCTTT
abundance: .
d_gene: .
j_gene: TRBJ1-1
v_gene: TRBV19

CDR3aa: CSAGSSGGGGYEQYF
CDR3nt: TGCAGTGCTGGATCTAGCGGGGGTGGAGGCTACGAGCAGTACTTC
abundance: .
d_gene: TRBD2
j_gene: TRBJ2-7
v_gene: TRBV20-1

CDR3aa: CASSQTGAQQFF
CDR3nt: TGTGCCAGCAGCCAAACAGGGGCCCAGCAGTTCTTC
abundance: .
d_gene: TRBD1
j_gene: TRBJ2-1
v_gene: TRBV27

CDR3aa: CASSPTSGRTNEQFF
CDR3nt: TGTGCCAGCAGCCCGACTAGCGGGAGGACAAATGAGCAGTTCTTC
abundance: few
d_gene: TRBD2
j_gene: TRBJ2-1
v_gene: TRBV7-3

CDR3aa: CASSQDGASSYEQYF
CDR3nt: TGCGCCAGCAGCCAAGATGGGGCTAGCAGTTACGAGCAGTACTTC
abundance: .
d_gene: .
j_gene: TRBJ2-7
v_gene: TRBV4-3

CDR3aa: CASSAFQVAKNIQYF
CDR3nt: TGTGCCAGCAGTGCCTTTCAGGTAGCCAAAAACATTCAGTACTTC
abundance: .
d_gene: .
j_gene: TRBJ2-4
v_gene: TRBV6-1

CDR3aa: CSVVSGTGVGQPQHF
CDR3nt: TGCAGCGTTGTTTCCGGGACAGGGGTTGGTCAGCCCCAGCATTTT
abundance: few
d_gene: TRBD1
j_gene: TRBJ1-5
v_gene: TRBV29-1

CDR3aa: CASRIRQFSTDTQYF
CDR3nt: TGTGCCAGCAGAATACGGCAGTTTAGCACAGATACGCAGTATTTT
abundance: .
d_gene: .
j_gene: TRBJ2-3
v_gene: TRBV2

CDR3aa: CASSYALGTSWRNEQFF
CDR3nt: TGTGCCAGCAGTTACGCTCTCGGGACTAGCTGGCGGAATGAGCAGTTCTTC
abundance: .
d_gene: TRBD2
j_gene: TRBJ2-1
v_gene: TRBV6-2/TRBV6-3

CDR3aa: CASRRGLYNEQFF
CDR3nt: TGTGCCAGCAGGCGGGGACTCTACAATGAGCAGTTCTTC
abundance: .
d_gene: .
j_gene: TRBJ2-1
v_gene: TRBV3-1

CDR3aa: CASSYDSLNQPQHF
CDR3nt: TGCGCCAGCAGTTATGACAGCCTCAATCAGCCCCAGCATTTT
abundance: .
d_gene: .
j_gene: TRBJ1-5
v_gene: TRBV5-1

CDR3aa: CATSDHATAALTYNEQFF
CDR3nt: TGTGCCACCAGTGACCACGCCACCGCCGCGCTCACCTACAATGAGCAGTTCTTC
abundance: few
d_gene: .
j_gene: TRBJ2-1
v_gene: TRBV24-1

CDR3aa: CASSLDSPVILNTEAFF
CDR3nt: TGTGCCAGCAGCTTGGACAGCCCAGTAATTTTGAACACTGAAGCTTTCTTT
abundance: .
d_gene: .
j_gene: TRBJ1-1
v_gene: TRBV7-2

CDR3aa: CASSRGRGEKLFF
CDR3nt: TGTGCCAGCAGCCGGGGGAGGGGTGAAAAACTGTTTTTT
abundance: .
d_gene: .
j_gene: TRBJ1-4
v_gene: TRBV4-2

CDR3aa: CASSLRFQGEQYF
CDR3nt: TGTGCCAGCAGCTTAAGGTTCCAAGGCGAGCAGTACTTC
abundance: .
d_gene: .
j_gene: TRBJ2-7
v_gene: TRBV7-2

CDR3aa: CASRNWADMSTEAFF
CDR3nt: TGTGCCAGCAGAAATTGGGCGGACATGAGCACTGAAGCTTTCTTT
abundance: .
d_gene: .
j_gene: TRBJ1-1
v_gene: TRBV7-9

CDR3aa: CASSFTGGPGFPEAFF
CDR3nt: TGTGCCAGCAGCTTCACAGGGGGCCCCGGGTTCCCTGAAGCTTTCTTT
abundance: .
d_gene: TRBD1
j_gene: TRBJ1-1
v_gene: TRBV7-9

CDR3aa: CASRRITYEQYF
CDR3nt: TGTGCCAGCAGAAGAATTACCTACGAGCAGTACTTC
abundance: .
d_gene: .
j_gene: TRBJ2-7
v_gene: TRBV7-2

CDR3aa: CAVSVGNEQFF
CDR3nt: TGTGCCGTCAGTGTCGGGAATGAGCAGTTCTTC
abundance: .
d_gene: .
j_gene: TRBJ2-1
v_gene: TRBV10-3

CDR3aa: CSVTIRGSEEKLFF
CDR3nt: TGCAGCGTAACAATTAGGGGCTCGGAGGAAAAACTGTTTTTT
abundance: .
d_gene: .
j_gene: TRBJ1-4
v_gene: TRBV29-1

CDR3aa: CAIRTGLAGDNEQYF
CDR3nt: TGTGCCATCAGAACCGGACTAGCGGGGGATAACGAGCAGTACTTC
abundance: .
d_gene: TRBD2
j_gene: TRBJ2-7
v_gene: TRBV10-3

CDR3aa: CASSFGGGNSPLHF
CDR3nt: TGTGCCAGCAGCTTCGGTGGTGGTAATTCACCCCTCCACTTT
abundance: few
d_gene: .
j_gene: TRBJ1-6
v_gene: TRBV7-2

CDR3aa: CASSLTEAVNSYNEQFF
CDR3nt: TGTGCCAGCAGCTTAACGGAAGCGGTTAACTCCTACAATGAGCAGTTCTTC
abundance: .
d_gene: .
j_gene: TRBJ2-1
v_gene: TRBV7-3

CDR3aa: CASSYTGGGTEQYF
CDR3nt: TGTGCCAGCAGTTACACGGGAGGAGGGACCGAGCAGTACTTC
abundance: .
d_gene: TRBD2
j_gene: TRBJ2-7
v_gene: TRBV6-2/TRBV6-3

CDR3aa: CASRGTGQGYTF
CDR3nt: TGTGCCAGCAGAGGAACAGGCCAAGGCTACACCTTC
abundance: .
d_gene: .
j_gene: TRBJ1-2
v_gene: TRBV12-3/TRBV12-4

CDR3aa: CSAPATFQGYGYTF
CDR3nt: TGCAGTGCGCCAGCGACCTTCCAGGGCTATGGCTACACCTTC
abundance: many
d_gene: .
j_gene: TRBJ1-2
v_gene: TRBV20-1

CDR3aa: CASSPFGSGKETQYF
CDR3nt: TGTGCCAGCTCACCGTTCGGGAGCGGGAAAGAGACCCAGTACTTC
abundance: .
d_gene: TRBD2
j_gene: TRBJ2-5
v_gene: TRBV18

CDR3aa: CASSYQLGIYEQYF
CDR3nt: TGTGCCAGCAGCTACCAACTGGGAATCTACGAGCAGTACTTC
abundance: few
d_gene: .
j_gene: TRBJ2-7
v_gene: TRBV28

CDR3aa: CSVGRVGGSYEQYF
CDR3nt: TGCAGCGTTGGGCGGGTAGGGGGCTCCTACGAGCAGTACTTC
abundance: .
d_gene: .
j_gene: TRBJ2-7
v_gene: TRBV29-1

CDR3aa: CTSKSIAGDGYTF
CDR3nt: TGTACCAGCAAATCCATAGCTGGCGATGGCTACACCTTC
abundance: .
d_gene: .
j_gene: TRBJ1-2
v_gene: TRBV27

CDR3aa: CTSSLERRVYEQYF
CDR3nt: TGTACCAGCAGCTTAGAAAGAAGGGTCTACGAGCAGTACTTC
abundance: .
d_gene: .
j_gene: TRBJ2-7
v_gene: TRBV11-1

CDR3aa: CSARGLADNTDTQYF
CDR3nt: TGCAGTGCTAGGGGACTAGCGGATAACACAGATACGCAGTATTTT
abundance: .
d_gene: TRBD2
j_gene: TRBJ2-3
v_gene: TRBV20-1

CDR3aa: CASSQDWIRDVRSEAFF
CDR3nt: TGCGCCAGCAGCCAAGATTGGATACGCGACGTTCGCTCTGAAGCTTTCTTT
abundance: .
d_gene: .
j_gene: TRBJ1-1
v_gene: TRBV4-3

CDR3aa: CASSDPLGGPATNEKLFF
CDR3nt: TGTGCCAGCAGTGACCCCCTCGGGGGCCCCGCAACTAATGAAAAACTGTTTTTT
abundance: .
d_gene: .
j_gene: TRBJ1-4
v_gene: TRBV25-1

CDR3aa: CASRRQGYPTDTQYF
CDR3nt: TGTGCCAGCAGAAGACAGGGGTACCCCACAGATACGCAGTATTTT
abundance: .
d_gene: TRBD1
j_gene: TRBJ2-3
v_gene: TRBV6-6

CDR3aa: CASSQRQGGRETQYF
CDR3nt: TGTGCCAGCAGCCAAAGGCAGGGAGGGAGGGAGACCCAGTACTTC
abundance: many
d_gene: TRBD2
j_gene: TRBJ2-5
v_gene: TRBV3-1

CDR3aa: CATRVPVPGGRTTSSYEQYF
CDR3nt: TGTGCCACCAGGGTACCAGTTCCAGGGGGCCGTACTACCAGCTCCTACGAGCAGTACTTC
abundance: once
d_gene: TRBD1
j_gene: TRBJ2-7
v_gene: TRBV24-1

CDR3aa: CASSREETSNEQFF
CDR3nt: TGTGCCAGCTCACGAGAGGAGACGTCCAATGAGCAGTTCTTC
abundance: .
d_gene: .
j_gene: TRBJ2-1
v_gene: TRBV18

CDR3aa: CSARESPRADTQYF
CDR3nt: TGCAGTGCTAGAGAGTCCCCTCGCGCAGATACGCAGTATTTT
abundance: .
d_gene: .
j_gene: TRBJ2-3
v_gene: TRBV20-1

CDR3aa: CGGITTTYEQYF
CDR3nt: TGTGGGGGTATCACTACCACCTACGAGCAGTACTTC
abundance: .
d_gene: .
j_gene: TRBJ2-7
v_gene: TRBV7-2

CDR3aa: CASSEEGEQPQHF
CDR3nt: TGTGCCAGCAGTGAGGAAGGGGAGCAGCCCCAGCATTTT
abundance: .
d_gene: .
j_gene: TRBJ1-5
v_gene: TRBV25-1

CDR3aa: CASSLATGVQQTQYF
CDR3nt: TGTGCCAGCAGCCTAGCCACAGGGGTACAGCAGACCCAGTACTTC
abundance: .
d_gene: TRBD1
j_gene: TRBJ2-5
v_gene: TRBV6-5

CDR3aa: CSARLAPNEQFF
CDR3nt: TGCAGTGCTAGACTAGCACCCAATGAGCAGTTCTTC
abundance: .
d_gene: .
j_gene: TRBJ2-1
v_gene: TRBV20-1

CDR3aa: CASSEGVSQIGQFF
CDR3nt: TGTGCCAGCAGTGAAGGAGTCTCTCAGATTGGGCAGTTCTTC
abundance: once
d_gene: .
j_gene: TRBJ2-1
v_gene: TRBV6-1

CDR3aa: CASSLGPTGTNEQFF
CDR3nt: TGTGCCAGCAGCTTAGGGCCGACAGGGACTAATGAGCAGTTCTTC
abundance: .
d_gene: .
j_gene: TRBJ2-1
v_gene: TRBV7-2

CDR3aa: CSAPPRASNPPYNEQFF
CDR3nt: TGCAGTGCCCCGCCGAGGGCGAGTAATCCCCCTTACAATGAGCAGTTCTTC
abundance: .
d_gene: .
j_gene: TRBJ2-1
v_gene: TRBV20-1

CDR3aa: CASSLSVAMGVADTQYF
CDR3nt: TGCGCCAGCAGCTTGTCGGTTGCCATGGGGGTTGCAGATACGCAGTATTTT
abundance: .
d_gene: .
j_gene: TRBJ2-3
v_gene: TRBV5-1

CDR3aa: CASSPFSDYQPQHF
CDR3nt: TGTGCCAGCAGTCCTTTTTCGGATTATCAGCCCCAGCATTTT
abundance: .
d_gene: .
j_gene: TRBJ1-5
v_gene: TRBV27

CDR3aa: CSARDNRANTYEQYF
CDR3nt: TGCAGTGCTAGAGATAACAGGGCCAATACCTACGAGCAGTACTTC
abundance: once
d_gene: .
j_gene: TRBJ2-7
v_gene: TRBV20-1

CDR3aa: CASSPSASGGTKNIQYF
CDR3nt: TGTGCCAGCAGCCCCTCTGCGAGCGGGGGTACCAAAAACATTCAGTACTTC
abundance: .
d_gene: TRBD2
j_gene: TRBJ2-4
v_gene: TRBV4-2

CDR3aa: CASSAFRQDNYGYTF
CDR3nt: TGTGCCAGCAGCGCGTTCCGACAGGATAACTATGGCTACACCTTC
abundance: once
d_gene: .
j_gene: TRBJ1-2
v_gene: TRBV7-2

CDR3aa: CAISDETGPNEQYF
CDR3nt: TGTGCCATCAGTGACGAGACAGGCCCCAACGAGCAGTACTTC
abundance: .
d_gene: .
j_gene: TRBJ2-7
v_gene: TRBV10-3